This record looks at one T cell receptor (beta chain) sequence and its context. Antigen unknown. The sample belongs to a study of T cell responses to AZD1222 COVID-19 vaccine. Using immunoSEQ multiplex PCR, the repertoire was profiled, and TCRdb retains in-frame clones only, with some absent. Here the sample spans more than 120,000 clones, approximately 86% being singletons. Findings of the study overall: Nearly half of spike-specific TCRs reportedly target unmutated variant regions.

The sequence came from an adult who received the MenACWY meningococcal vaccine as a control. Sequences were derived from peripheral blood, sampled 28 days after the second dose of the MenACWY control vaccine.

For the CDR3, the DNA is TGTGCCAGCAGCCTGACGGACAGGAAAGAGACCCAGTACTTC. It encodes CASSLTDRKETQYF. The genes are TRBV5-4 and TRBJ2-5, with TRBD1 matching 7 bases. This CDR3 comprises 14 residues. J gave up 3 bases and V 4 bases, and 6 bases lay outside the gene matches. Per germline, CDR1 SGHNT and CDR2 YYREEE (reference sequence).